A single sample is the source of the 10 T cell receptor beta chains below, sequenced in a study of T cells in Graves' hyperthyroidism and ophthalmopathy (dated by TCRdb to the late 2010s). Libraries came from multiplex PCR. These reads were obtained on an Illumina HiSeq 2000. The TCR beta CDR3 regions were amplified from the RNA transcripts. The TCR CDR3 was subjected to a first round of RT-PCR using the HTBI primer set and the Qiagen OneStep RT-PCR kit. In TCRdb, the public reads were trimmed at Q25 with fastp and aligned with MiXCR, with productive beta chains retained. All rows with the same CDR3 protein become a single entry with the most common DNA and genes. The sample table contains 500,000 to 600,000 distinct CDR3 sequences; only one count was recorded for approximately 48% of them. The top ten clones comprise around 47% of the sample. Sequencing was performed on peripheral blood or thyroid tissue (not recorded which). The receptors here all came from an adult woman with Graves' disease, either hyperthyroidism or ophthalmopathy (not recorded which).

The CDR3 loop is CSAAGTGRFGYTF. The CDR3 DNA reads as TGCAGTGCAGCCGGGACAGGGAGGTTTGGCTACACCTTC. The V gene is TRBV20-1, the J gene TRBJ1-2; 9 bases are shared with TRBD1. The CDR3 is 13 residues long. CDR1 and CDR2 from the germline V gene are DFQATT and SNEGSKA (reference sequence). Losses at the gene ends were 6 bases for V and 7 bases for J; bases not matched to a gene: 9.

This clonotype was counted many times. The rearrangement uses TRBV14 and TRBJ1-4, with D unresolved. V gave up 3 bases and J gave up 2 bases, with 10 bases separating them. Germline CDR1 and CDR2: SGHDN and FVKESK. CDR3 length equals 15 residues. The CDR3 coding sequence is TGTGCCAGCAGCCACCGACTTAGGACTAATGAAAAACTGTTTTTT. Amino acids: CASSHRLRTNEKLFF.

This clonotype was seen a handful of times. The chain employs TRBV7-9 and TRBJ2-3; D is undetermined. In germline, CDR1 is SEHNR, CDR2 FQNEAQ (reference sequence). V was cut by 5 bases and J by 1 base, with 10 bases left in between. The CDR3 length is 14 residues. CDR3 loop: CASSTSHGTDTQYF. The CDR3 DNA sequence: TGTGCCAGCAGCACTTCCCACGGCACAGATACGCAGTATTTT.

This clonotype was found a few times. The chain couples TRBV7-9 to TRBJ1-1; a weak D match, TRBD1 (5 bases). V was pared by 10 bases and J by 8 bases, with 14 bases between. This CDR3 is built from 11 residues. CDR1 is SEHNR, CDR2 FQNEAQ, per germline (reference sequence). This CDR3 reads CAILAGWEAFF. CDR3 nucleotide sequence: TGTGCCATCCTTGCAGGGTGGGAAGCTTTCTTT.

This clonotype was observed a handful of times. The J gene is TRBJ2-2, the V gene TRBV20-1, with a tentative D call TRBD2 (6 bases). CDR3 length: 14 amino acids. Trimming removed 6 bases from V and 2 bases from J, with 13 bases in between. Germline values: CDR1 DFQATT, CDR2 SNEGSKA (reference sequence). CDR3 nucleotide sequence: TGCAGTGCCACCACGGGACTTAACACCGGGGAGCTGTTTTTT. It specifies CSATTGLNTGELFF.

The J gene is TRBJ2-5, the V gene TRBV29-1; D may be TRBD1 or TRBD2 (5 bases each). This CDR3 has 13 amino acids. Trimming cost V 8 bases and J 0 bases, with 13 bases left between them. Germline V gene sequence: CDR1 SQVTM, CDR2 ANQGSEA. This CDR3 reads CSSIWDHQETQYF. Written as DNA, the CDR3 is TGCAGCTCTATATGGGACCACCAAGAGACCCAGTACTTC.

As regards this clonotype: This may stem from a read error, because a much larger clone lies one nucleotide away. Likely a read error: the CDR3 ends without its conserved phenylalanine or tryptophan. The chain carries TRBV14 and TRBJ1-1; D not certain. This CDR3 spans 13 amino acids. Deletions cut 3 bases from V and 6 bases from J, with 11 bases between. Germline V lookup: CDR1 SGHDN, CDR2 FVKESK. CDR3 amino acids: CASSHGPRAEAFL. In nucleotides, the CDR3 is TGTGCCAGCAGCCACGGGCCAAGGGCTGAAGCTTTCCTT.

The rearrangement joins TRBV11-2 to TRBJ1-6; possible D gene TRBD1, 5 bases. The V and J ends lost 3 bases and 8 bases respectively, with 8 bases between them. CDR1 and CDR2 (germline): SGHAT, FQNNGV. The CDR3 runs 13 residues. CDR3 nucleotides: TGTGCCAGCAGCTTTAGAGGGGATTCACCCCTCCACTTT. It yields the protein CASSFRGDSPLHF.

The chain links TRBV15 to TRBJ2-5; 9 bases align to TRBD1. V dropped 6 bases and J dropped 4; count of bases not matched to a gene: 3. This CDR3 is 13 amino acids long. Germline V gene lookup returns CDR1 LNHNV and CDR2 YYDKDF (reference sequence). CDR3 in DNA: TGTGCCACCAGTGTGGACAGGGGAGAGACCCAGTACTTC. Translating gives CATSVDRGETQYF. Supplemented by reference TRBV15 and TRBJ2-5, the full variable domain reads DAMVIQNPRYQVTQFGKPVTLSCSQTLNHNVMYWYQQKSSQAPKLLFHYYDKDFNNEADTPDNFQSRRPNTSFCFLDIRSPGLGDTAMYLCATSVDRGETQYFGPGTRLLVL.

The chain links TRBV5-1 to TRBJ2-6, with D possibly being TRBD1 (6 bases). Trimming took 3 bases from V and 0 from J, leaving 13 bases between them. The CDR3 covers 17 residues. Looked up from germline, CDR1 is SGHRS and CDR2 is YFSETQ. The CDR3 region is CASSWGHRSSGANVLTF. The CDR3 DNA sequence: TGCGCCAGCAGCTGGGGGCACAGGAGCTCTGGGGCCAACGTCCTGACTTTC.